Below, 16 T cell receptor beta chains from the same sample are listed, as sequenced in a study of blood T cell repertoires in COVID-19. Here immunoSEQ multiplex PCR was the method, and the copy in TCRdb shows in-frame clones only, minus some. The sample carries about 210,000 clones, under 90% recorded once. Sequencing was performed on peripheral blood. All receptors come from a man between 60 and 75 years old with acute or convalescent COVID-19.

The V and J genes are TRBV28 and TRBJ1-5; 12 nucleotides match TRBD1. Germline CDR1 is MDHEN and CDR2 is SYDVKM. CDR3 length equals 17 residues. V dropped 2 bases and J dropped 5; count of bases not matched to a gene: 7. The CDR3 nucleotides read TGTGCCAGCAGTTTAATCGGGACAGGGGGCATCCATCAGCCCCAGCATTTT. Translating it yields CASSLIGTGGIHQPQHF.

This chain links TRBV5-1 with TRBJ2-7, with D tentatively TRBD1 (6 bases). Per the germline V gene, CDR1 is SGHRS and CDR2 is YFSETQ. This CDR3 contains 14 residues. V was pared by 0 bases and J by 5 bases, with 12 bases between. CDR3 sequence reads: CASSLDRDSHEQYF. The CDR3 region has the DNA TGCGCCAGCAGCTTGGACAGGGATTCCCACGAGCAGTACTTC.

This chain connects TRBV2 to TRBJ2-3; 9 nucleotides match TRBD2. Germline V lookup: CDR1 SNHLY, CDR2 FYNNEI. The ends lost 7 bases at V and 1 base at J; junction bases unmatched: 6. This CDR3 region has 15 residues. The CDR3 DNA is TGTGCCAGCACCCCTTGGACTAGCGGCACAGATACGCAGTATTTT. Its translation: CASTPWTSGTDTQYF.

This clone came up once. This chain uses TRBV2 with TRBJ2-2, with D maybe TRBD2 (6 bases). CDR3 length: 13 residues. The ends were cut back, 7 bases at V and 5 bases at J, with 11 bases in the middle. CDR1 is SNHLY and CDR2 is FYNNEI in the germline V gene. For the CDR3, the DNA is TGTGCCAGCAATAGGGACTGGACCGGGGAGCTGTTTTTT. This encodes CASNRDWTGELFF.

This clone was seen only a few times. The rearrangement links TRBV6-5 to TRBJ1-4; D call uncertain. The CDR3 length is 16 residues. Germline CDR1 MNHEY, CDR2 SVGAGI. The V end was cut by 2 bases, the J end by 5 bases, with 15 bases between. CDR3 in DNA: TGTGCCAGCAGTTACCGAGTCACAGTCTTAAATGAAAAACTGTTTTTT. It specifies CASSYRVTVLNEKLFF.

The chain is built from TRBV3-1 (or the pseudogene TRBV3-2) and TRBJ2-2; the match to TRBD1 covers 10 bases. V dropped 3 bases and J dropped 3; count of bases not matched to a gene: 1. Germline assignment: CDR1 LGHDT and CDR2 YNNKEL (reference sequence). The CDR3 runs 15 residues. CDR3 in amino acids: CASSQTGGYTGELFF. DNA of the CDR3: TGTGCCAGCAGCCAGACAGGGGGCTACACCGGGGAGCTGTTTTTT.

This chain joins TRBV7-2 and TRBJ2-1; possible D gene TRBD1, 6 bases. Trimming stripped 3 bases from V and 10 bases from J, with 19 bases between. Germline V gives CDR1 SGHTA, CDR2 FQGNSA. This CDR3 is 15 amino acids long. This CDR3 reads CASSFTLGQKGEQFF. The DNA for the CDR3 is TGTGCCAGCAGCTTCACCCTCGGACAGAAGGGCGAGCAGTTCTTC.

The chain employs TRBV7-8 and TRBJ2-7, with D tentatively TRBD2 (6 bases). The V end was cut by 5 bases, the J end by 4 bases, with 18 bases between. The CDR3 has 15 residues. Germline V gene data show CDR1 as SGHVS and CDR2 as FQNEAQ. The CDR3, as DNA: TGTGCCAGCAGCCGAGCGGCAGGAGCGGGTTACGAGCAGTACTTC. Its protein is CASSRAAGAGYEQYF.

The chain recombines TRBV28 with TRBJ2-7; possible D gene TRBD1, 5 bases. With 7 bases removed from V and 3 bases from J, the gap between germline ends came to 16 bases. Per germline, CDR1 MDHEN and CDR2 SYDVKM. This CDR3 has 14 amino acids. CDR3 loop: CASTARQSVYEQYF. The DNA for the CDR3 is TGTGCCAGCACGGCCCGACAGAGTGTCTACGAGCAGTACTTC.

The V gene is TRBV7-2, the J gene TRBJ1-6, with 8 bases that match TRBD1. Germline loops: CDR1 SGHTA, CDR2 FQGNSA. V shed 5 bases, J shed 0 bases, and the junction held 3 bases outside the gene matches. CDR3 length: 16 amino acids. CDR3 sequence (DNA): TGTGCCAGCAGCCCGGGACAGGCCTCCTATAATTCACCCCTCCACTTT. Translating gives CASSPGQASYNSPLHF.

J is TRBJ1-2 and V is TRBV3-1 (or the pseudogene TRBV3-2); 8 bases are a match to TRBD1. Germline lookup yields CDR1 LGHDT and CDR2 YNNKEL (reference sequence). Trimming removed 0 bases from V and 8 bases from J; junction bases left unmatched: 8. The CDR3 has 15 amino acids. This CDR3 is CASSQEISGGWGYTF. In nucleotides, the CDR3 is TGTGCCAGCAGCCAAGAAATTTCAGGGGGCTGGGGCTACACCTTC.

This clone was counted only a few times. CDR3 DNA: TGTGCCAGCAGTTTTCAGGGGGCGAATCAGCCCCAGCATTTT. Its protein is CASSFQGANQPQHF. This sequence joins TRBV27 and TRBJ1-5, with 8 positions matching TRBD1. In germline, CDR1 is MNHEY, CDR2 SMNVEV (reference sequence). The CDR3 has 14 residues. V was pared by 3 bases and J by 4 bases, with 2 bases of the junction left unmatched.

This chain uses TRBV24-1 with TRBJ2-3; unclear D gene. The CDR3 spans 17 residues. The germline gives CDR1 KGHDR, CDR2 SFDVKD. The V end lost 1 base, the J end lost 0 bases, and 13 bases lay between the germline ends. The CDR3 reads CATSDLMQIPSTDTQYF. CDR3 coding DNA: TGTGCCACCAGTGATTTAATGCAGATTCCTAGCACAGATACGCAGTATTTT.

This clone was counted only a few times. The CDR3 DNA reads as TGCGCCAACGGGAAAAAGGGCGGTTCTGGGACAGATACGCAGTATTTT. It translates to CANGKKGGSGTDTQYF. V and J are TRBV23-1 and TRBJ2-3, with D tentatively TRBD2 (5 bases). TRBV23-1 is labeled an ORF, and its function is uncertain. The CDR3 has 16 residues. Deletions cut 10 bases from V and 3 bases from J, with 23 bases between.

The chain uses TRBV13 and TRBJ2-7; 9 bases are a match to TRBD2. Germline V gene data show CDR1 as PRHDT and CDR2 as FYEKMQ (reference sequence). Trimming removed 5 bases from V and 6 bases from J; junction bases left unmatched: 17. CDR3 size: 17 residues. CDR3: CASSTNRGAGGRGEQYF. CDR3 in DNA: TGTGCCAGCAGCACCAATAGAGGAGCGGGAGGCCGGGGCGAGCAGTACTTC.

This sequence joins TRBV19 and TRBJ1-2, with unresolved D. The CDR3 extends over 16 amino acids. Germline V gives CDR1 LNHDA, CDR2 SQIVND (reference sequence). The V and J ends lost 4 bases and 3 bases respectively, with 18 bases between them. CDR3 loop: CASSTYSRLAHYGYTF. CDR3 DNA: TGTGCCAGTAGTACCTACTCGCGCTTAGCTCACTATGGCTACACCTTC.